This T cell receptor beta chain appears in the sequencing data of a study of cytomegalovirus exposure and HLA in healthy donors. Study-level points and caveats: About 87% or about 30% of the time was how often most TCR beta V segments were productive, according to an earlier analysis.

V lost 2 bases and J 14 bases, leaving 22 bases between the germline ends. CDR1 and CDR2 from the germline V gene are MNHEY and SVGAGI. The CDR3 loop spans 16 amino acids. As regards this clone: The antigen is not known.

In the PCR, 60 Vbeta and 13 Jbeta primers were used. The table came from immunoSEQ multiplex PCR; TCRdb's copy has only in-frame clones and leaves some out. This sample yields about 200,000 clones, of which roughly 80% are seen a single time; about 3% belongs to the top ten. The specimen was PBMCs. This receptor was identified in a man younger than 45 in good health and CMV-seronegative. The J gene is TRBJ1-6, the V gene TRBV6-5; D call uncertain. This CDR3 is CASSYGEGGRGVALHF. In DNA form, the CDR3 reads TGTGCCAGCAGTTACGGTGAGGGCGGCCGCGGTGTGGCCCTCCACTTT.